This is a list of T cell receptor beta chains from one sample in a study of cytomegalovirus exposure and HLA in healthy donors. Only in-frame clones appear in the TCRdb table, and some are missing; sequencing was by immunoSEQ multiplex PCR. This table holds roughly 190,000 clones, over 75% found once. Sample: PBMCs. These receptors all stem from a woman aged 45 to 65 in good health and CMV-seropositive. CDR3s include the opening cysteine and the closing phenylalanine or tryptophan. A D gene is named only where the DNA matches it firmly. Size is omitted from some rows. Given values are once, few, many or a class for expanded clones.

v_gene,abundance,j_gene,d_gene,CDR3aa,CDR3nt
TRBV5-1,-,TRBJ2-6,-,CASSLGSDSSGANVLTF,TGCGCCAGCAGCTTGGGCTCTGACAGTTCTGGGGCCAACGTCCTGACTTTC
TRBV9,-,TRBJ1-1,TRBD1,CASSVLGQANTEAFF,TGTGCCAGCAGCGTGTTAGGACAGGCGAACACTGAAGCTTTCTTT
TRBV28,-,TRBJ1-4,-,CASNRAGDNEKLFF,TGTGCCAGCAACCGGGCGGGGGATAATGAAAAACTGTTTTTT
TRBV6-1,-,TRBJ1-6,-,CASSEAFGGSNSPLHF,TGTGCCAGCAGTGAAGCGTTCGGGGGTAGTAATTCACCCCTCCACTTT
TRBV19,-,TRBJ1-1,-,CASSTQRQITEAFF,TGTGCCAGTAGTACACAAAGACAGATCACTGAAGCTTTCTTT
TRBV30,-,TRBJ2-4,-,CAWSVRVGWKNIQYF,TGTGCCTGGAGTGTACGGGTCGGATGGAAAAACATTCAGTACTTC
TRBV7-9,few,TRBJ1-4,-,CASSLVRAPNEKLFF,TGTGCCAGCAGCTTAGTCAGGGCTCCTAATGAAAAACTGTTTTTT
TRBV6-6,-,TRBJ1-6,-,CASSYRESSYNSPLHF,TGTGCCAGCAGTTACAGGGAGAGCTCCTATAATTCACCCCTCCACTTT
TRBV18,-,TRBJ2-7,TRBD1,CASSAGDSPRSEQYF,TGTGCCAGCTCAGCCGGGGACAGCCCAAGGAGCGAGCAGTACTTC
TRBV19,few,TRBJ1-1,-,CASMLHGGGNTEAFF,TGTGCCAGTATGCTACACGGGGGGGGGAACACTGAAGCTTTCTTT
TRBV4-1,-,TRBJ1-2,-,CASSYATGGVSYGYTF,TGCGCCAGCAGCTACGCGACAGGTGGGGTTTCTTATGGCTACACCTTC
TRBV4-3,-,TRBJ2-2,-,CASSQDRSVPNTGELFF,TGCGCCAGCAGCCAAGATCGAAGCGTTCCGAACACCGGGGAGCTGTTTTTT
TRBV4-1,few,TRBJ1-4,TRBD1,CASSQWTGAGEELFF,TGCGCCAGCAGCCAATGGACAGGGGCAGGAGAGGAACTGTTTTTT
TRBV4-2,-,TRBJ2-2,TRBD1,CASSTTYRGRGDTGELFF,TGTGCCAGCAGCACTACATACAGGGGGCGCGGGGACACCGGGGAGCTGTTTTTT
TRBV27,-,TRBJ2-7,-,CASSSTGSGSYEQYF,TGTGCCAGCAGTTCTACAGGGTCAGGGTCCTACGAGCAGTACTTC
TRBV5-5,-,TRBJ2-5,-,CASSLLETQYF,TGTGCCAGCAGCTTACTTGAGACCCAGTACTTC
TRBV11-2,-,TRBJ1-2,-,CASSLSGSYGYTF,TGTGCCAGCAGCTTATCGGGGAGCTATGGCTACACCTTC
TRBV6-6,-,TRBJ1-5,TRBD1,CASNAGGLGQPQHF,TGTGCCAGTAATGCAGGGGGCTTGGGGCAGCCCCAGCATTTT
TRBV7-9,-,TRBJ1-1,TRBD1,CASWGQLNTEAFF,TGTGCCAGCTGGGGACAGTTGAACACTGAAGCTTTCTTT
TRBV7-9,-,TRBJ2-5,TRBD2,CASSEGLAETQYF,TGTGCCAGCAGCGAGGGACTAGCAGAGACCCAGTACTTC
TRBV4-3,-,TRBJ2-2,TRBD1,CASSHMRGPGELFF,TGCGCCAGCAGCCATATGAGGGGGCCCGGGGAGCTGTTTTTT
TRBV7-8,once,TRBJ1-5,TRBD1,CASSLSAGQGGNQPQHF,TGTGCCAGCAGCTTATCTGCTGGACAGGGGGGCAATCAGCCCCAGCATTTT
TRBV6-5,-,TRBJ1-2,TRBD1,CASSPEDRGHYGYTF,TGTGCCAGCAGTCCCGAGGACAGGGGGCATTATGGCTACACCTTC
TRBV14,-,TRBJ1-3,-,CASSHRRGYGNTIYF,TGTGCCAGCAGCCATCGCAGGGGTTATGGAAACACCATATATTTT
TRBV20-1,-,TRBJ2-7,TRBD2,CSAGGRYEQYF,TGCAGTGCCGGGGGGAGGTACGAGCAGTACTTC
TRBV10-1,once,TRBJ2-5,-,CASSDSPGETQYF,TGCGCCAGCAGTGACAGCCCGGGGGAGACCCAGTACTTC
TRBV29-1,-,TRBJ2-5,TRBD1,CSVEGTGGSQETQYF,TGCAGCGTAGAGGGGACAGGGGGCTCCCAAGAGACCCAGTACTTC
TRBV28,once,TRBJ2-7,TRBD1,CASIDRGHEQYF,TGTGCCAGCATCGACAGGGGCCACGAGCAGTACTTC
TRBV2,-,TRBJ1-3,-,CASRAEAGNTIYF,TGTGCCAGCAGGGCAGAAGCTGGAAACACCATATATTTT